The TCR beta chain described here comes from a study of CD8 T cells in cerebrospinal fluid in Alzheimer's disease. Findings and caveats of the study: EBV-specific clones were neither the most expanded nor enriched in Alzheimer's patients. Expanded clones of at least 3% were commoner in Alzheimer's patients than healthy subjects.

The CDR3 runs 14 residues. Germline V gives CDR1 LNHNV, CDR2 YYDKDF (reference sequence). A live/dead marker was used to sort live CSF cells for droplet sequencing. By frequency, this clonotype registers large (0.1 to 1%). Its antigen remains unknown. CSF cells underwent 10X single-cell V(D)J and 5' gene-expression profiling. TCRdb re-called the 10x single-cell sequencing reads and gives one entry per CDR3 protein, without DNA. The table lists over 1,000 distinct CDR3 sequences. The source material was cerebrospinal fluid. This chain joins TRBV15 and TRBJ1-2. This TCR was recovered from a human donor in good health. The CDR3 here is CATSRDADNYGYTF.